The present TCR beta chain was sequenced within a study of early T cells in non-severe SARS-CoV-2 infection. Study conclusions and caveats: CD4 and private specificities were missed by VDJdb matching, which favored anti-spike CD8 responses.

Unique molecular identifiers were affixed to single, distinct cDNA molecules. TCRdb processed the 5' RACE reads anew with MiXCR; each CDR3 protein has one entry. The sample shows 61,000 or so distinct CDR3 sequences, 12% of them seen only once. Germline V CDR1 and CDR2: SGHVS, FQNEAQ. This CDR3 contains 13 residues. The V end lost 5 bases, the J end lost 8 bases, and 12 bases lay between the germline ends. This clonotype has more than one count but fewer than ten. Its cognate antigen is unknown. The clonotype comes from an adult who was a healthcare worker with PCR-confirmed SARS-CoV-2 infection or an uninfected control (not recorded which). The donor label of this sample is uncertain. The specimen was whole blood, collected at baseline. The chain is built from TRBV7-8 and TRBJ1-4; maybe TRBD1 (6 bases). The CDR3 bases are TGTGCCAGCAGCCGGACAGATGAAGAAAAACTGTTTTTT. It translates to CASSRTDEEKLFF.